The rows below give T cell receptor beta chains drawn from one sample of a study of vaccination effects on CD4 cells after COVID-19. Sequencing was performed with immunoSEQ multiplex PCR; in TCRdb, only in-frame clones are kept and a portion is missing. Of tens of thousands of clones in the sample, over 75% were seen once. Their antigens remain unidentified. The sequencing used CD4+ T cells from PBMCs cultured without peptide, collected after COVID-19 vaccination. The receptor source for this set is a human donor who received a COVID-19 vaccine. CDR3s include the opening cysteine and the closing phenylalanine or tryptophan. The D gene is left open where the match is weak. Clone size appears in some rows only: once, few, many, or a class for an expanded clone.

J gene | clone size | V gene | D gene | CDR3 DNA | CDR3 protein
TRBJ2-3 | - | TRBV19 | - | TGTGCCAGTAGTATCCAGGGAGCTTCCCACACAGATACGCAGTATTTT | CASSIQGASHTDTQYF
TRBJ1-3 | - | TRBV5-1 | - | TGCGCCAGCAGCTTGGTCCTCGCGGGCTCTGGAAACACCATATATTTT | CASSLVLAGSGNTIYF
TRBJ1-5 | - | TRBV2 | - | TGTGCCAGCAAAAACAGGAACTTTCAGCCCCAGCATTTT | CASKNRNFQPQHF
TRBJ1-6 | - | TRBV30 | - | TGTGCCTGGAGTGTTACAGGGATCAATTCACCCCTCCACTTT | CAWSVTGINSPLHF
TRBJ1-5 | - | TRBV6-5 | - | TGTGCCAGCAGTTACTCAGGGCTTAGCAATCAGCCCCAGCATTTT | CASSYSGLSNQPQHF
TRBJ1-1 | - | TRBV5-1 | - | TGCGCCAGCAGCCAGCGCACAGATAACACTGAAGCTTTCTTT | CASSQRTDNTEAFF
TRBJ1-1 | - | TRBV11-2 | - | TGTGCCAGCAGCCGAGGAGGGGTTGGCACTGAAGCTTTCTTT | CASSRGGVGTEAFF
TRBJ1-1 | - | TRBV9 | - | TGTGCCAGCAGCGGGAGACAGGCCGAGAGCACTGAAGCTTTCTTT | CASSGRQAESTEAFF
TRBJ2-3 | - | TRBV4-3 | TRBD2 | TGCGCCAGCAGCCGACAGGGACTAGCGGGGGGTATAGATACGCAGTATTTT | CASSRQGLAGGIDTQYF
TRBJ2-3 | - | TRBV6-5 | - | TGTGCCACCAGGGAGAGGATCACGCAGTATTTT | CATRERITQYF
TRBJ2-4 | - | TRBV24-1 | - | TGTGCCACCAGTGAAGAGCGGAGTGCGGGAAACATTCAGTACTTC | CATSEERSAGNIQYF
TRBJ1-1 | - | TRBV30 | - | TGTGCCTGGAGTAGTGGGGTTTACACTGAAGCTTTCTTT | CAWSSGVYTEAFF
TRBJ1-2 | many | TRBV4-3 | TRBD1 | TGCGCCAGCAGCCATCCGGGGCAGGGGGCGGGTGGCTACACCTTC | CASSHPGQGAGGYTF
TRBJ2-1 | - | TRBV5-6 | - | TGTGCCAGCAGCTGGAAGGTGAGCGGGTTAAACAATGAGCAGTTCTTC | CASSWKVSGLNNEQFF
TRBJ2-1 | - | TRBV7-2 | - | TGTGCCAGCAGCTTGCAGGGTTCGAGGAATGAGCAGTTCTTC | CASSLQGSRNEQFF
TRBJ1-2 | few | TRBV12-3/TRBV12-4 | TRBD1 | TGTGCCAGCAGTCTCGACAGGGGGCAAGGCTACACCTTC | CASSLDRGQGYTF
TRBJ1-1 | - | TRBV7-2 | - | TGTGCCAGCAGCCCGGGCTGGGGGCGCGACACTGAAGCTTTCTTT | CASSPGWGRDTEAFF
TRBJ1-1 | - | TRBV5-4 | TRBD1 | TGTGCCAGCAGCCCGGGGGGGGACAGGGGGTCCACTGAAGCTTTCTTT | CASSPGGDRGSTEAFF
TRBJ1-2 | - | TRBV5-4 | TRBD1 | TGTGCCAGCAGCTTGGCCGCGAACAGGGGGGATGGCTACACCTTC | CASSLAANRGDGYTF
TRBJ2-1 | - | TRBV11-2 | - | TGTGCCAGCAGCTTATCTTATTGGAGCGATGAGCAGTTCTTC | CASSLSYWSDEQFF
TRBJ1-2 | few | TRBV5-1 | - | TGCGCCAGCAGCTTGGAAGGCAGCTATGGCTACACCTTC | CASSLEGSYGYTF
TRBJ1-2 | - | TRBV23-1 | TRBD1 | TGCGCCAGCAGTCAAGGGACAGTATACGGCTACACCTTC | CASSQGTVYGYTF
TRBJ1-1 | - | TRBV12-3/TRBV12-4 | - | TGTGCCAGCAGTGCTACAGGGATAACTGAAGCTTTCTTT | CASSATGITEAFF
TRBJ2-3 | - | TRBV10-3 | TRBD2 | TGTGCCATCAGTGGAGCTTTTAGCGGGGGGAACTATACAGATACGCAGTATTTT | CAISGAFSGGNYTDTQYF
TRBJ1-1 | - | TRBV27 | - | TGTGCCAGCAGGGGACACACGAGTTTTGTGGATTTCTTT | CASRGHTSFVDFF
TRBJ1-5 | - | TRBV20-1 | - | TGCAGTGCTAGTTATTCCGGGGCTGAACAGCCCCAGCATTTT | CSASYSGAEQPQHF
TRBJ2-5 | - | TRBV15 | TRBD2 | TGTGCCACCAGCAGATTGACTAGCGGGGGTGTCGCGTCGACCCAGTACTTC | CATSRLTSGGVASTQYF
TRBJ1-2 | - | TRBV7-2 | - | TGTGCCAGCAGGCTAGCCCAGCAGGGTTACTATGGCTACACCTTC | CASRLAQQGYYGYTF
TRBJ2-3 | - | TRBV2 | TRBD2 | TGTGCCAGCAAACCTAGCGGGGGATCAGATACGCAGTATTTT | CASKPSGGSDTQYF
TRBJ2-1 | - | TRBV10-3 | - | TGTGCCATCAGTGACCGGGGTGGCAATGAGCAGTTCTTC | CAISDRGGNEQFF
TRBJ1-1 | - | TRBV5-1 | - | TGCGCCAGCAGCACCACGGGACTCTACACTGAAGCTTTCTTT | CASSTTGLYTEAFF
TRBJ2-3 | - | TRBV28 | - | TGTGCTGGGGCCGAGGGGAGCATCACAGATACGCAGTATTTT | CAGAEGSITDTQYF
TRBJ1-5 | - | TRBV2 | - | TGTGCCAGCAGCGCCCCCCCCGGGAGGGGTCAGCCCCAGCATTTT | CASSAPPGRGQPQHF
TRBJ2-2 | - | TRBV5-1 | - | TGCGCCAGCAGCCCAAATTCGGGACGGAACACCGGGGAGCTGTTTTTT | CASSPNSGRNTGELFF
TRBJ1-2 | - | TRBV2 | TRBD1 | TGTGCCAGCAGTGACAGGGGGAACTATGGCTACACCTTC | CASSDRGNYGYTF
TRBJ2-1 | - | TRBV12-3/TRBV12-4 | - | TGTGCCACAAGGATAGGTTACAATGAGCAGTTCTTC | CATRIGYNEQFF
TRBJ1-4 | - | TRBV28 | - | TGTGCCAGCAGTTGGAAATTGGAGGAAAAACTGTTTTTT | CASSWKLEEKLFF
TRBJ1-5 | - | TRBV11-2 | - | TGTGCCAGCAGCTTACGGGGGCAACAGCCCCAGCATTTT | CASSLRGQQPQHF
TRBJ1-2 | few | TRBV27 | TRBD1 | TGTGCCAGCAGCCAGTCCTGGGGACAGGGCTACACCTTC | CASSQSWGQGYTF
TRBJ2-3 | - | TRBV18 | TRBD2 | TGTGCCAGCTCACCAAGAGCGGGACTGAGCACAGATACGCAGTATTTT | CASSPRAGLSTDTQYF
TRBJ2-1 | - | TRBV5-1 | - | TGCGCCAGCAGCTCCCTAGCCACGTACAATGAGCAGTTCTTC | CASSSLATYNEQFF
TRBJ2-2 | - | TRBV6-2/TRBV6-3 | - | TGTGCCAGCAGTTACAGGAGGAACACCGGGGAGCTGTTTTTT | CASSYRRNTGELFF
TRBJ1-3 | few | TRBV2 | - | TGTGCCAGCAGTGACCGTCAGGGGTTAGGAAACACCATATATTTT | CASSDRQGLGNTIYF
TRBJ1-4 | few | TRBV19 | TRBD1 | TGTGCCAGTAGGGTGGACAGGGTCGCTGAAAAACTGTTTTTT | CASRVDRVAEKLFF
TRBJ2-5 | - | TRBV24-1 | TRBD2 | TGTGCCACCAGTGAACTTAGACTAGCGGGGGCAGAGACCCAGTACTTC | CATSELRLAGAETQYF
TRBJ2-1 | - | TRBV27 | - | TGTGCCAGCAGGGACACTTATTACAATGAGCAGTTCTTC | CASRDTYYNEQFF